This T cell receptor beta chain was identified during a study of cytomegalovirus exposure and HLA in healthy donors. Study-wide findings and caveats: Reports indicated that the classifier achieved high specificity and sensitivity in diagnosing cytomegalovirus status. The study flagged roughly 150 TCR beta chains as cytomegalovirus-associated. Rarity characterized most TCR sequences, yet some public TCRs appeared in many donors.

Donors were drawn from the roughly 130-subject validation cohort, separate from the roughly 670-subject first cohort. From germline, CDR1 is ENHRY and CDR2 SYGVKD. Trimming removed 5 bases at V and 1 base at J, with 8 bases between. The CDR3 consists of 14 residues. Here immunoSEQ multiplex PCR was the method, and the copy in TCRdb shows in-frame clones only, minus some. The sample includes tens of thousands of clones, 96% of them seen just once. A word on this clone: Its antigen is unidentified.

The sequence was collected from a man aged 18-30 years in good health and CMV-seronegative. The specimen was PBMCs. J is TRBJ2-2 and V is TRBV10-3, with a tentative D call TRBD1 (5 bases). The CDR3 loop is CAISKQGNTGELFF. CDR3 in DNA: TGTGCCATCAGTAAGCAGGGGAACACCGGGGAGCTGTTTTTT.